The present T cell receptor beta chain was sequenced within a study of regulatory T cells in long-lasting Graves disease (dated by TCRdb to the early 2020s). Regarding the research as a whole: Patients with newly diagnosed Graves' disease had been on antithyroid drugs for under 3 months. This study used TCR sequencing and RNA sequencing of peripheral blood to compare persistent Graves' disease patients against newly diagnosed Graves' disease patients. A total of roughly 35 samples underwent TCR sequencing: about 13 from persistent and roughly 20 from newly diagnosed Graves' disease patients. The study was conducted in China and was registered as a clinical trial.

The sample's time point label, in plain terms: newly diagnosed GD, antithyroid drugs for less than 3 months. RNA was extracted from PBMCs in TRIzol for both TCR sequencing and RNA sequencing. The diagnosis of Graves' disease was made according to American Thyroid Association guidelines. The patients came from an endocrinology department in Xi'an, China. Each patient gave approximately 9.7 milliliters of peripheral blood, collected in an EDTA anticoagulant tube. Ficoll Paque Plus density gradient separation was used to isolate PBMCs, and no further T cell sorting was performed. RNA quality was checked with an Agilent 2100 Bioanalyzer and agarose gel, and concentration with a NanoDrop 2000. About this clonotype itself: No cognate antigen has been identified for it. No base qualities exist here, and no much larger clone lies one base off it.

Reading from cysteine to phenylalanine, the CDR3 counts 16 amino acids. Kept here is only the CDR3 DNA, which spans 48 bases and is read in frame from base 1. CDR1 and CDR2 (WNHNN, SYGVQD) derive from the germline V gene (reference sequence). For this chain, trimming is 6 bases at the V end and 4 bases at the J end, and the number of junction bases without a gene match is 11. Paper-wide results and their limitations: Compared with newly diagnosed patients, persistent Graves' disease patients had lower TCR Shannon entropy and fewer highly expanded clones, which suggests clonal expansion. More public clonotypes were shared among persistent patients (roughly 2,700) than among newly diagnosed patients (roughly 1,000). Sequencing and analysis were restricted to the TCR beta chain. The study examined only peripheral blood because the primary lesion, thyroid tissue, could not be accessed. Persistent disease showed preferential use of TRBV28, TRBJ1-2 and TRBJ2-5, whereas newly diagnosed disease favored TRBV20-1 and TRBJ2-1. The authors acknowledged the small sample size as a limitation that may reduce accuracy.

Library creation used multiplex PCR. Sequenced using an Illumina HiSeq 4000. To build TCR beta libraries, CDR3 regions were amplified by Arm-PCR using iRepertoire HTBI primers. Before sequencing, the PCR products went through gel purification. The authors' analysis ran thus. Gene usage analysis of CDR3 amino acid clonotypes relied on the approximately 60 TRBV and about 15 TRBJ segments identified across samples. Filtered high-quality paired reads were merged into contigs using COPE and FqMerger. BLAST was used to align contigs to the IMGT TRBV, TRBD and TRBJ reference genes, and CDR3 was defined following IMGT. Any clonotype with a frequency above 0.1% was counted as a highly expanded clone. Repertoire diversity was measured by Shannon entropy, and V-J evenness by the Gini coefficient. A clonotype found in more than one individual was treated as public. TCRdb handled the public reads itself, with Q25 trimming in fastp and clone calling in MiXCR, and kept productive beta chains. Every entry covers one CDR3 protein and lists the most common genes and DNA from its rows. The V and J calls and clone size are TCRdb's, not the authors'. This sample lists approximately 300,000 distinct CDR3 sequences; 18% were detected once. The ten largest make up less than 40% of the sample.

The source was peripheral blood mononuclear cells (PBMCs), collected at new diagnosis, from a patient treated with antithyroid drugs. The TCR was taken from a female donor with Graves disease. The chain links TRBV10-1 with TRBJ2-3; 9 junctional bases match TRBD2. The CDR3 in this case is CASSPVAGEGADTQYF. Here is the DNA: TGCGCCAGCAGCCCCGTAGCGGGAGAGGGGGCAGATACGCAGTATTTT.